What follows is one TCR beta chain and its context. The sample holds other DNA sequences that translate to the same CDR3. This entry belongs to a study of blood T cell repertoires in COVID-19. This table comes from immunoSEQ multiplex PCR, and its TCRdb copy is limited to in-frame clones, with some not included. This sample has about 160,000 clones, with around 92% found just once. With 1 base clipped from V and 3 bases from J, the junction kept 2 bases outside the gene matches. Germline CDR1 and CDR2: SGHTA and FQGNSA. The CDR3 sequence is 14 residues long. The sequenced sample consisted of peripheral blood. This receptor was obtained from a man aged 25-45 years with COVID-19, enrolled during active disease. The chain recombines TRBV7-2 with TRBJ2-7; 8 bases line up with TRBD1. CDR3 DNA sequence: TGTGCCAGCAGCTTAGACAGGGGGAACTACGAGCAGTACTTC. Translated, it gives CASSLDRGNYEQYF.